One sample yielded the 11 T cell receptor beta chains listed below, sequenced in a study of OX40 agonist ivuxolimab in advanced cancers. The library was made by the immunoSEQ multiplex PCR assay. In its TCRdb copy, this immuneACCESS table keeps in-frame sequences only and misses some clones. Where compared with another copy, unresolved V genes explain less than half of these, and the others have no known cause. A total of 40,000 to 45,000 clones appear in this sample, approximately 85% of them only once. The top ten constitute about 16% of the sample. Specimen: CD4+ or CD8+ T cells sorted from blood, collected in a trial of the OX40 agonist ivuxolimab. Receptors originate from an adult with an advanced solid tumor such as melanoma, head and neck, liver or kidney cancer.

V and J are TRBV5-4 and TRBJ2-7; D unresolved. CDR1 is SGHNT, CDR2 YYREEE, per germline (reference sequence). The CDR3 spans 15 residues. V was clipped by 0 bases and J by 2 bases, with 12 bases between them. The CDR3 reads CASSLEAAYTYEQYF. The CDR3 coding sequence is TGTGCCAGCAGCTTGGAGGCAGCTTATACCTACGAGCAGTACTTC.

V is TRBV9 and J is TRBJ2-3; TRBD2 agrees at 8 bases. The germline V gene has CDR1 SGDLS and CDR2 YYNGEE. V lost 0 bases to trimming and J lost 1 base; unmatched junction nucleotides: 1. This CDR3 has 15 amino acids. CDR3 sequence reads: CASSVASGCTDTQYF. Here the CDR3 DNA reads TGTGCCAGCAGCGTAGCTAGCGGGTGCACAGATACGCAGTATTTT.

The rearrangement links TRBV6-5 to TRBJ1-1; D unclear. The germline V gene has CDR1 MNHEY and CDR2 SVGAGI. This CDR3 comprises 13 residues. Deletions cut 0 bases from V and 5 bases from J, with 7 bases between. The chain's CDR3 is CASSYSGGTEAFF. The CDR3 DNA follows: TGTGCCAGCAGTTACTCGGGAGGAACTGAAGCTTTCTTT.

The V and J genes are TRBV4-1 and TRBJ2-3; D tentatively reads TRBD1 or TRBD2 (6 bases each). The CDR3 runs 16 residues. Germline V lookup: CDR1 MGHRA, CDR2 YSYEKL. With 0 bases removed from V and 6 bases from J, the gap between germline ends came to 16 bases. The CDR3 here is CASSQEGAVAGDTQYF. DNA of the CDR3: TGCGCCAGCAGCCAAGAGGGGGCTGTGGCGGGGGATACGCAGTATTTT.

The gene calls are TRBV12-2 and TRBJ2-5; the table names TRBD1, a call not compared with the DNA. TRBV12-2 is reported as a pseudogene. There are 14 residues in the CDR3. The DNA of the CDR3 is TGTGCCAGCAGCCCACAGGGGGAGGCGGGGACCCAGTACTTC. Translating gives CASSPQGEAGTQYF.

This clone was picked up one time. This chain links TRBV2 with TRBJ1-2; D is uncertain. Trimming cost V 3 bases and J 4 bases, with 9 bases left between them. The germline V gene encodes CDR1 SNHLY and CDR2 FYNNEI. The CDR3 has 13 residues. The CDR3 DNA follows: TGTGCCAGCAGTGAGCTTGGAAGCTATGGCTACACCTTC. This translates into CASSELGSYGYTF.

The CDR3 DNA follows: TGTGCCAGCAGCGTGGGGACTACTTACAATGAGCAGTTCTTC. Translating gives CASSVGTTYNEQFF. The chain links TRBV9 to TRBJ2-1, with TRBD2 identical over 7 bases. With 2 bases clipped from V and 4 bases from J, the junction kept 3 bases outside the gene matches. Looked up from germline, CDR1 is SGDLS and CDR2 is YYNGEE. This CDR3 has 14 amino acids. The full variable domain, rest sourced from reference TRBV9 and TRBJ2-1, is DSGVTQTPKHLITATGQRVTLRCSPRSGDLSVYWYQQSLDQGLQFLIQYYNGEERAKGNILERFSAQQFPDLHSELNLSSLELGDSALYFCASSVGTTYNEQFFGPGTRLTVL.

The rearrangement links TRBV19 to TRBJ2-1; D not resolved. Trimming took off 3 bases at V and 5 bases at J, with 8 bases between the two ends. The CDR3 totals 13 residues. Germline CDR1 is LNHDA and CDR2 is SQIVND (reference sequence). The CDR3 is CASSILANNEQFF. CDR3 nucleotide sequence: TGTGCCAGTAGTATCTTAGCAAACAATGAGCAGTTCTTC.

The chain employs TRBV29-1 and TRBJ1-1, with TRBD1 matching 10 bases. This CDR3 has 13 residues. V trimming: 7 bases; J trimming: 1 base; junction bases outside the gene matches: 3. The germline V gene encodes CDR1 SQVTM and CDR2 ANQGSEA. Here the CDR3 DNA reads TGCAGCGGGTGGGACAGGGGGAACACTGAAGCTTTCTTT. Translation gives CSGWDRGNTEAFF.

The chain joins TRBV4-1 to TRBJ1-6; 7 nucleotides align to TRBD1. There are 16 residues in the CDR3. V lost 3 bases and J lost 10; bases outside the gene matches: 12. From germline, CDR1 is MGHRA and CDR2 YSYEKL. The CDR3 nucleotides are TGCGCCAGCAGCCATCTCTTAAGGACAGGAGAATCACCCCTCCACTTT. Residues: CASSHLLRTGESPLHF.

V is TRBV10-3 and J is TRBJ1-2; weak D call: TRBD1 (5 bases). V was cut by 8 bases and J by 7 bases, with 20 bases left in between. The germline gives CDR1 ENHRY, CDR2 SYGVKD. This CDR3 spans 14 amino acids. The CDR3 DNA follows: TGTGCCATCCTCCCCGGGACCGCAGGATCTGGCTACACCTTC. Its translation: CAILPGTAGSGYTF.